One and the same sample provided the 27 T cell receptor beta chains below, sequenced in a study of glioma-infiltrating T cells after dendritic cell vaccination. The data were produced by immunoSEQ multiplex PCR, yet TCRdb's version contains in-frame clones alone and is incomplete. The table shows about 100,000 clones, with 79% occurring only once. Sequenced here: blood, sampled before dendritic cell vaccination. The source is a human donor with glioblastoma.

The J gene is TRBJ2-7, the V gene TRBV10-2; a weak D match, TRBD1 (6 bases). The V end was cut by 2 bases, the J end by 3 bases, with 11 bases between. The CDR3 totals 14 residues. The V gene's germline CDR1 is WSHSY and CDR2 SAAADI. This CDR3 reads CASSEPGHNYEQYF. CDR3 sequence (DNA): TGCGCCAGCAGTGAGCCGGGACACAACTACGAGCAGTACTTC.

This sequence joins TRBV7-3 and TRBJ2-1, with 9 bases matching TRBD2. The V gene's germline CDR1 is SGHTA and CDR2 FQGTGA. Germline trimming cut 1 base from V and 6 bases from J; bases unmatched to any gene: 4. The CDR3 contains 15 residues. CDR3 amino acids: CASSLMRAGGNEQFF. In nucleotides, the CDR3 is TGTGCCAGCAGCTTAATGCGAGCGGGAGGCAATGAGCAGTTCTTC.

The chain couples TRBV2 to TRBJ2-1; 8 nucleotides line up with TRBD1. The CDR3 loop spans 14 amino acids. Trimming removed 8 bases from V and 2 bases from J; junction bases left unmatched: 5. The germline V gene has CDR1 SNHLY and CDR2 FYNNEI. CDR3 in amino acids: CASDPGGAYNEQFF. The CDR3 DNA reads as TGTGCCAGCGACCCAGGGGGCGCCTACAATGAGCAGTTCTTC.

This clone was picked up a small number of times. The CDR3 sequence: CASSMDRASSYGYTF. The CDR3 DNA sequence: TGTGCCAGTAGTATGGACAGGGCGAGTAGTTATGGCTACACCTTC. The genes are TRBV19 and TRBJ1-2; 8 bases align to TRBD1. V was pared by 3 bases and J by 5 bases, with 8 bases of the junction left unmatched. CDR1 is LNHDA, CDR2 SQIVND, per germline (reference sequence). The CDR3 has 15 residues.

The chain combines TRBV28 with TRBJ1-1; D unresolved. The CDR3 totals 13 residues. V lost 6 bases and J lost 1, with 9 bases in between. Germline assignment: CDR1 MDHEN and CDR2 SYDVKM. The CDR3 DNA reads TGTGCCAGCAGCGAACAGACGAACACTGAAGCTTTCTTT. Residues: CASSEQTNTEAFF.

This chain joins TRBV29-1 and TRBJ2-1; 11 nucleotides agree with TRBD2. The V gene's germline CDR1 is SQVTM and CDR2 ANQGSEA. There are 17 residues in the CDR3. Trimming at V came to 0 bases and at J to 5 bases, leaving 9 bases not matched to a gene. CDR3 sequence (DNA): TGCAGCGTTGAAGATCTGCTAGCGGGGGGCCCAAACAATGAGCAGTTCTTC. Translated: CSVEDLLAGGPNNEQFF.

The chain combines TRBV28 with TRBJ2-1; the D gene is possibly TRBD1 (6 bases). CDR1 MDHEN and CDR2 SYDVKM come from the germline V gene. V lost 7 bases and J lost 0, with 16 bases in between. The CDR3 spans 16 residues. In DNA form, the CDR3 reads TGTGCCAGCATCCCCCAGGGGCAGGGCTCCTACAATGAGCAGTTCTTC. This translates into CASIPQGQGSYNEQFF.

In the case of this clone: This specimen includes other DNA sequences encoding the same CDR3. V is TRBV5-1 and J is TRBJ2-2, with D unresolved. V lost 0 bases and J lost 0, with 6 bases in between. CDR1 and CDR2 from the germline V gene are SGHRS and YFSETQ. The CDR3 is 15 amino acids. The CDR3 bases are TGCGCCAGCAGCTTGGACAGTTCGAACACCGGGGAGCTGTTTTTT. Its protein is CASSLDSSNTGELFF.

The chain combines TRBV27 with TRBJ2-1; 11 nucleotides agree with TRBD2. CDR1 and CDR2 (germline): MNHEY, SMNVEV (reference sequence). This CDR3 has 17 amino acids. V trimming: 0 bases; J trimming: 2 bases; junction bases outside the gene matches: 3. The CDR3 sequence is CASSLSRLAGPYNEQFF. The CDR3 region has the DNA TGTGCCAGCAGTTTATCGAGACTAGCGGGACCCTACAATGAGCAGTTCTTC.

This clone was detected a few times. This chain uses TRBV11-2 with TRBJ1-4; TRBD1 is a possible D gene (5 bases). The V and J ends lost 1 base and 3 bases respectively, with 9 bases between them. Germline V gene sequence: CDR1 SGHAT, CDR2 FQNNGV. CDR3 length: 15 residues. The CDR3 region has the DNA TGTGCCAGCAGCTTAGGGGGCCAGTCTAATGAAAAACTGTTTTTT. This sequence encodes CASSLGGQSNEKLFF.

The gene calls are TRBV7-8 and TRBJ1-6; D uncertain. V was trimmed by 1 base and J by 8 bases, leaving 3 bases between them. CDR1 and CDR2 (germline): SGHVS, FQNEAQ. This CDR3 comprises 12 residues. As DNA, the CDR3 is TGTGCCAGCAGCTTAGAGCATTCACCCCTCCACTTT. Amino acids: CASSLEHSPLHF.

The chain recombines TRBV4-2 with TRBJ1-1; D possibly corresponds to TRBD1 (5 bases). V was trimmed by 4 bases and J by 3 bases, leaving 9 bases between them. The V gene's germline CDR1 is LGHNA and CDR2 YNFKEQ. The CDR3 sequence is 13 residues long. In DNA, the CDR3 is TGTGCCAGCAGCCTGGAACAGGACACTGAAGCTTTCTTT. Translated, it gives CASSLEQDTEAFF.

The chain joins TRBV19 to TRBJ1-1, with TRBD1 matching 8 bases. The V segment lost 7 bases and the J segment 3 bases; nucleotides outside the gene matches: 22. CDR1 is LNHDA and CDR2 is SQIVND in the germline V gene (reference sequence). This CDR3 is built from 19 residues. The CDR3 coding sequence is TGTGCCAGTACCCCCACATGGGTCAGGGGGCGGTGGCAGGACACTGAAGCTTTCTTT. Protein: CASTPTWVRGRWQDTEAFF.

This chain uses TRBV27 with TRBJ2-3; TRBD1 matches at 9 bases. CDR3 size: 15 residues. CDR1 and CDR2 from the germline V gene are MNHEY and SMNVEV (reference sequence). V lost 3 bases and J lost 2; bases outside the gene matches: 3. This chain's CDR3 is CASSLRDRATDTQYF. CDR3 bases: TGTGCCAGCAGTTTGAGGGACAGGGCCACAGATACGCAGTATTTT.

The CDR3 DNA is TGTGCCAGCAGCTTAACTTCAGCGTCAGAGCAGTACTTC. Its protein product is CASSLTSASEQYF. The chain couples TRBV7-3 to TRBJ2-7; no reliable D call. V lost 0 bases and J lost 7, with 10 bases in between. CDR1 is SGHTA, CDR2 FQGTGA, per germline. The CDR3 runs 13 residues.

This chain links TRBV28 with TRBJ1-4; no clear D. Germline V gives CDR1 MDHEN, CDR2 SYDVKM. V was trimmed by 5 bases and J by 7 bases, leaving 11 bases between them. There are 13 residues in the CDR3. CDR3: CASSTGRSEKLFF. The CDR3 DNA reads TGTGCCAGCAGTACCGGGAGGAGTGAAAAACTGTTTTTT.

The gene calls are TRBV2 and TRBJ2-5, with TRBD2 matching 8 bases. CDR3 size: 13 residues. Germline CDR1 is SNHLY and CDR2 is FYNNEI. V gave up 9 bases and J gave up 11 bases; unmatched junction bases: 14. The CDR3 nucleotides are TGTGCCAGAGCTAGCGCGGGGGGTGAGGAGCAGTACTTC. Its protein product is CARASAGGEEQYF.

This clone was counted between two and nine times. This rearrangement joins TRBV11-2 to TRBJ2-5, with D unclear. Trimming took 0 bases from V and 4 from J, leaving 6 bases between them. The CDR3 spans 13 residues. CDR1 and CDR2 from the germline V gene are SGHAT and FQNNGV. DNA of the CDR3: TGTGCCAGCAGCTTAGATAGAGCAGAGACCCAGTACTTC. It codes for CASSLDRAETQYF.

This sequence joins TRBV6-1 and TRBJ1-5; 8 nucleotides agree with TRBD1. Germline-derived CDR1 and CDR2 are MNHNS and SASEGT. The CDR3 contains 14 residues. V was clipped by 10 bases and J by 4 bases; unmatched bases: 9. In nucleotides, the CDR3 is TGTGCCACCCGAACAGGGGGAAGGAATCAGCCCCAGCATTTT. Translated, it gives CATRTGGRNQPQHF.

The gene calls are TRBV19 and TRBJ1-1, with D unclear. This CDR3 is built from 11 residues. From germline, CDR1 is LNHDA and CDR2 SQIVND (reference sequence). Between the trimmed V and J ends, which lost 5 bases and 7 bases, there was a span of 8 bases. CDR3 residues: CASSFRYEAFF. In nucleotides, the CDR3 is TGTGCCAGTAGTTTCCGTTATGAAGCTTTCTTT.

This rearrangement joins TRBV28 to TRBJ2-5; 9 nucleotides agree with TRBD1. The CDR3 contains 15 residues. CDR1 is MDHEN and CDR2 is SYDVKM in the germline V gene. V shed 2 bases, J shed 2 bases, and the junction held 3 bases outside the gene matches. CDR3: CASSLAGTGQETQYF. The CDR3 DNA reads TGTGCCAGCAGTTTAGCAGGGACAGGGCAAGAGACCCAGTACTTC.

The chain carries TRBV6-1 and TRBJ2-1; 12 bases fit TRBD2. The J segment lost 7 bases and the V segment lost 6 bases, leaving 7 bases of the junction unmatched. The CDR3 contains 15 residues. Germline V gene lookup returns CDR1 MNHNS and CDR2 SASEGT. CDR3: CASRASGRAWNEQFF. CDR3 nucleotides: TGTGCCAGCAGGGCTAGCGGGAGGGCGTGGAATGAGCAGTTCTTC.

DNA for the CDR3: TGTGCCAGTAGTAATGCGGGGTACGGCAATCAGCCCCAGCATTTT. It yields the protein CASSNAGYGNQPQHF. V usage is TRBV19 and J usage is TRBJ1-5; D gene unclear. Germline V gene lookup returns CDR1 LNHDA and CDR2 SQIVND (reference sequence). The CDR3 runs 15 residues. V was cut by 4 bases and J by 2 bases, with 12 bases left in between.

V usage is TRBV5-4 and J usage is TRBJ2-7; D is perhaps TRBD1 (5 bases). This CDR3 is built from 13 residues. Trimming removed 2 bases at V and 3 bases at J, with 9 bases between. CDR1 and CDR2 (germline): SGHNT, YYREEE (reference sequence). CDR3 in DNA: TGTGCCAGCAGCTTAGGGGTTCGCTACGAGCAGTACTTC. This sequence encodes CASSLGVRYEQYF.

The chain employs TRBV4-1 and TRBJ2-2; 8 bases are a match to TRBD1. Germline values: CDR1 MGHRA, CDR2 YSYEKL. The CDR3 extends over 17 amino acids. Germline trimming cut 0 bases from V and 6 bases from J; bases unmatched to any gene: 9. This CDR3 reads CASSQDPQGAQAGELFF. CDR3 DNA sequence: TGCGCCAGCAGCCAAGATCCCCAGGGGGCGCAGGCCGGGGAGCTGTTTTTT.

This chain joins TRBV6-1 and TRBJ2-3; 7 positions agree with TRBD2. Trimming at V came to 4 bases and at J to 3 bases, leaving 7 bases not matched to a gene. The germline CDR1 and CDR2 sequences are MNHNS and SASEGT. This CDR3 comprises 15 residues. The CDR3 DNA reads as TGTGCCAGCAGTGGGAACCGGGGGGAAACAGATACGCAGTATTTT. This encodes CASSGNRGETDTQYF.

V is TRBV5-1 and J is TRBJ2-1; D is uncertain. The CDR3 totals 11 residues. Germline V lookup: CDR1 SGHRS, CDR2 YFSETQ. V was clipped by 4 bases and J by 5 bases, with 4 bases between them. DNA for the CDR3: TGCGCCAGCAGCGCAGACAATGAGCAGTTCTTC. Protein: CASSADNEQFF.